Sequencing of this TCR beta chain was carried out in a study of T cell repertoires in ileal Crohn's disease. The CDR3 length is 14 residues. The V gene lost 5 bases and the J gene lost 3 bases, with 10 bases spanning the gap. Germline CDR1 is SGHTA and CDR2 is FQGNSA. Turning to this clone: Antigen: not known.

Findings and caveats of the study: Clonality above 26.8% at surgery always came with endoscopic recurrence.

Generated by immunoSEQ multiplex PCR, the TCRdb table keeps only in-frame clones and is missing some. The table records 4,500 to 6,500 clones, 78% of them present only once. As to time point: proximal margin of the surgical specimen (macroscopically non-inflamed). The sequenced sample was ileal tissue. The chain joins TRBV7-2 to TRBJ2-2; perhaps D is TRBD1 or TRBD2 (5 bases each). This receptor was identified in an adult with Crohn's disease. CDR3 nucleotide sequence: TGTGCCAGCAGCCCCCCGGGGCACACCGGGGAGCTGTTTTTT. It translates to CASSPPGHTGELFF.